The next 19 T cell receptor beta chains were all read from a single sample in a study of blood T cell repertoires in COVID-19. Measured with immunoSEQ multiplex PCR; TCRdb has only the in-frame clones, and not every one. The sample yields about 81,000 clones, less than 80% seen once. Sample: peripheral blood. The receptor source for this set is a woman between 50 and 59 years old with acute or convalescent COVID-19.

This chain uses TRBV5-1 with TRBJ1-1; no clear D gene. Germline V CDR1 and CDR2: SGHRS, YFSETQ. The CDR3 totals 13 residues. V lost 4 bases, J lost 8 bases, and 15 bases lay in between. The CDR3 DNA is TGCGCCAGCAGCCCCGGCGGGGTAGGCGAAGCTTTCTTT. Encoded protein: CASSPGGVGEAFF.

The chain uses TRBV6-1 and TRBJ1-1; tentative D call: TRBD1 (6 bases). The CDR3 is made up of 13 amino acids. Deletions cut 3 bases from V and 7 bases from J, with 12 bases between. Germline CDR1 and CDR2: MNHNS and SASEGT. The DNA for the CDR3 is TGTGCCAGCAGTGAGAGACAGGTGCTTGAAGCTTTCTTT. It yields the protein CASSERQVLEAFF.

J is TRBJ2-3 and V is TRBV5-1; 11 nucleotides agree with TRBD2. V gave up 2 bases and J gave up 1 base; unmatched junction bases: 6. The CDR3 spans 17 residues. CDR1 is SGHRS, CDR2 YFSETQ, per germline. The CDR3 loop reads CASSLRSGGERTDTQYF. CDR3 DNA: TGCGCCAGCAGCTTACGTAGCGGGGGGGAACGCACAGATACGCAGTATTTT.

The J gene is TRBJ1-1, the V gene TRBV29-1; 7 bases align to TRBD1. Losses at the gene ends were 6 bases for V and 0 bases for J; bases not matched to a gene: 10. The CDR3 runs 15 residues. Germline V gene sequence: CDR1 SQVTM, CDR2 ANQGSEA. Here the CDR3 DNA reads TGCAGCGTCGGATCGACAGGGTCCTTGAACACTGAAGCTTTCTTT. It specifies CSVGSTGSLNTEAFF.

This chain uses TRBV19 with TRBJ2-3, with 9 bases identical to TRBD2. CDR3 length: 15 amino acids. Germline V gene lookup returns CDR1 LNHDA and CDR2 SQIVND (reference sequence). After removal of 4 bases from V and 6 bases from J, the junction contained 8 bases not matched to a gene. As DNA, the CDR3 is TGTGCCAGTAGTAGTGGGCGGGGGGGCTTGGATACGCAGTATTTT. Translating gives CASSSGRGGLDTQYF.

The genes are TRBV27 and TRBJ1-1; D is uncertain. CDR3 length: 11 residues. The germline V and J ends were trimmed by 6 bases and 3 bases, with 5 bases remaining between them. The germline CDR1 and CDR2 sequences are MNHEY and SMNVEV (reference sequence). The CDR3 DNA is TGTGCCAGCAGCCGGGACACTGAAGCTTTCTTT. Its translation is CASSRDTEAFF.

The rearrangement links TRBV3-1 (or the pseudogene TRBV3-2) to TRBJ2-7; tentative D call: TRBD2 (5 bases). This CDR3 is 15 amino acids long. With 5 bases removed from V and 2 bases from J, the gap between germline ends came to 16 bases. Germline CDR1 LGHDT, CDR2 YNNKEL (reference sequence). The CDR3 bases are TGTGCCAGCAGCTTGAGAGGGCGGGTGCCCTACGAGCAGTACTTC. Amino acid sequence: CASSLRGRVPYEQYF.

The chain links TRBV7-2 to TRBJ2-5; 9 bases line up with TRBD1. Germline CDR1 is SGHTA and CDR2 is FQGNSA. The CDR3 totals 16 residues. Trimming removed 5 bases from V and 7 bases from J; junction bases left unmatched: 14. As DNA, the CDR3 is TGTGCCAGCAGCCGCTCCGGGACAGGGTATGCGAGGACCCAGTACTTC. Its translation is CASSRSGTGYARTQYF.

The chain combines TRBV28 with TRBJ1-5; tentative D call: TRBD1 (5 bases). This CDR3 has 14 amino acids. V dropped 7 bases and J dropped 1 base, with 11 bases sitting between them. The germline V gene encodes CDR1 MDHEN and CDR2 SYDVKM. The chain's CDR3 is CASTQGGSNQPQHF. In DNA, the CDR3 is TGTGCCAGCACCCAGGGAGGGAGCAATCAGCCCCAGCATTTT.

The rearrangement links TRBV6-5 to TRBJ2-5, with D unresolved. The germline gives CDR1 MNHEY, CDR2 SVGAGI. Between the trimmed V and J ends, which lost 6 bases and 0 bases, there was a span of 11 bases. The CDR3 has 14 residues. This CDR3 is CASSRDLYQETQYF. The CDR3 region has the DNA TGTGCCAGCAGCCGAGATTTGTACCAAGAGACCCAGTACTTC.

The chain joins TRBV19 to TRBJ2-7; maybe TRBD1 (5 bases). The V gene lost 6 bases and the J gene lost 0 bases, with 12 bases spanning the gap. Per the germline V gene, CDR1 is LNHDA and CDR2 is SQIVND (reference sequence). This CDR3 has 14 residues. CDR3 amino acids: CASSPTASSYEQYF. CDR3 DNA: TGTGCCAGTAGCCCGACAGCGAGCTCCTACGAGCAGTACTTC.

This sequence joins TRBV29-1 and TRBJ1-1, with 10 nucleotides matching TRBD1. Germline values: CDR1 SQVTM, CDR2 ANQGSEA. The CDR3 length is 12 residues. V dropped 6 bases and J dropped 7; count of bases not matched to a gene: 5. CDR3 sequence reads: CSVGQGVGEAFF. Here the CDR3 DNA reads TGCAGCGTCGGACAGGGGGTAGGTGAAGCTTTCTTT.

The chain is built from TRBV30 and TRBJ1-3; D is uncertain. The germline V gene encodes CDR1 GTSNPN and CDR2 SVGIG (reference sequence). The CDR3 totals 15 residues. The V and J ends lost 0 bases and 0 bases respectively, with 9 bases between them. CDR3 in DNA: TGTGCCTGGAGTGTTCCCTCTTTCTCTGGAAACACCATATATTTT. This translates into CAWSVPSFSGNTIYF.

The CDR3 DNA reads as TGTGCCAGCAGCCAAGAGGGCAGGGTCTACAATGAGCAGTTCTTC. Amino acid sequence: CASSQEGRVYNEQFF. The V gene is TRBV3-1 (or the pseudogene TRBV3-2), the J gene TRBJ2-1; possibly TRBD1 for D (5 bases). Germline CDR1 LGHDT, CDR2 YNNKEL (reference sequence). V was shortened by 0 bases and J by 3 bases, with 9 bases between the two germline ends. This CDR3 comprises 15 residues.

This clone has a handful of counts. This sequence joins TRBV28 and TRBJ1-6, with 7 bases fitting TRBD1. The CDR3 length is 16 residues. J was trimmed by 8 bases and V by 5 bases; bases with no gene match: 12. Germline-derived CDR1 and CDR2 are MDHEN and SYDVKM. CDR3 sequence reads: CASSPTGTAYDSPLHF. In DNA form, the CDR3 reads TGTGCCAGCAGTCCGACCGGGACAGCATACGATTCACCCCTCCACTTT. The variable domain in full, completed from reference TRBV28 and TRBJ1-6, reads DVKVTQSSRYLVKRTGEKVFLECVQDMDHENMFWYRQDPGLGLRLIYFSYDVKMKEKGDIPEGYSVSREKKERFSLILESASTNQTSMYLCASSPTGTAYDSPLHFGNGTRLTVT.

The chain joins TRBV6-2 or TRBV6-3 to TRBJ1-2; 7 positions match TRBD1. Germline lookup yields CDR1 MNHEY and CDR2 SVGEGT. This CDR3 contains 15 residues. The V and J ends lost 4 bases and 2 bases, in that order; junction bases with no gene match: 7. Written as DNA, the CDR3 is TGTGCCAGCAGTTGGGGAACAGGGGCCAACTATGGCTACACCTTC. This codes for CASSWGTGANYGYTF.

The chain carries TRBV10-3 and TRBJ1-3; D is unclear. Trimming cost V 3 bases and J 2 bases, with 11 bases left between them. CDR3 length: 15 residues. Germline V gives CDR1 ENHRY, CDR2 SYGVKD. CDR3 bases: TGTGCCATCAGTGATTTCGGGGTCGCTGGAAACACCATATATTTT. This sequence encodes CAISDFGVAGNTIYF.

The chain employs TRBV12-3 or TRBV12-4 and TRBJ1-1; no firm D call. V lost 6 bases to trimming and J lost 8 bases, with 13 bases between them. The CDR3 runs to 12 residues. This CDR3 reads CASRPGPGEAFF. CDR3 in DNA: TGTGCCAGCAGGCCGGGTCCTGGAGAAGCTTTCTTT.

The chain is built from TRBV7-6 and TRBJ1-1, with D perhaps TRBD1 (6 bases). Germline V gene lookup returns CDR1 SGHVS and CDR2 FNYEAQ. V was clipped by 4 bases and J by 3 bases, with 12 bases between them. CDR3 length equals 14 residues. CDR3 sequence reads: CASSSTGTHTEAFF. In nucleotides, the CDR3 is TGTGCCAGCAGCTCTACCGGGACACACACTGAAGCTTTCTTT.